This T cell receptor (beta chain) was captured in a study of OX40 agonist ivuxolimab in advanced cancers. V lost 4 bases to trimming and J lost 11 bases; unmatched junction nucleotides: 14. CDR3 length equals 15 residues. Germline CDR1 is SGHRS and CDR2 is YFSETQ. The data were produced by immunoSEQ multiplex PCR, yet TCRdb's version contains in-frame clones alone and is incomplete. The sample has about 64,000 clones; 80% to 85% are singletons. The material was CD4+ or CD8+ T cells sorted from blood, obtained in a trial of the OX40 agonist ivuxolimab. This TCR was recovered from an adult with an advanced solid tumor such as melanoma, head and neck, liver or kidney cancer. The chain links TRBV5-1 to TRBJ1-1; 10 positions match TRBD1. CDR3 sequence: CASSDPRDRGLSAFF. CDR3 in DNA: TGCGCCAGCAGCGACCCCCGGGACAGGGGTCTGAGTGCTTTCTTT.